This T cell receptor beta chain emerged from a study of blood T cell repertoires in COVID-19. CDR3 length equals 17 residues. The repertoire was sequenced with immunoSEQ multiplex PCR; TCRdb's copy has only in-frame clones and lacks some. The data show about 160,000 clones, about four fifths seen once. This sequence joins TRBV21-1 and TRBJ2-5; TRBD2, the table's D call, lacks a check against the DNA. TRBV21-1 is a pseudogene segment. The sequenced sample consisted of peripheral blood. The sequence was collected from a man in his fifties or sixties with active or convalescent COVID-19. In nucleotides, the CDR3 is TGTGCCAGCAGCAAAGTTCGGGGCGGGAGCCTTCAAGAGACCCAGTACTTC. The encoded protein is CASSKVRGGSLQETQYF.